The sequence of this T cell receptor (beta chain) was determined in a study of T cell responses to AZD1222 COVID-19 vaccine. General study points: Across the whole spike, CD4 TCRs peaked at regions 160-218 and 743-854.

On this clone itself: Antigen unknown.

Trimming left V 6 bases short and J 3 bases short, with 11 bases between. Germline V gene sequence: CDR1 SGHTA, CDR2 FQGNSA. The CDR3 covers 13 residues. TCRdb's copy holds only in-frame clones and misses some; the assay was immunoSEQ multiplex PCR. The sample gives about 150,000 clones, about 90% of which show up once; about 9% is in the top ten. Specimen: peripheral blood, collected 28 days after the second AZD1222 dose. The chain employs TRBV7-2 and TRBJ1-1, with D hard to call. The TCR was taken from an adult who received the AZD1222 COVID-19 vaccine. This CDR3 reads CASRRDPYTEAFF. The CDR3 region has the DNA TGTGCCAGCAGGCGAGACCCCTACACTGAAGCTTTCTTT.